This passage covers 29 T cell receptor beta chains from one sample sequenced in a study of T cells in Graves' hyperthyroidism and ophthalmopathy (dated by TCRdb to between 2018 and 2021). Receptor amplification or capture employed multiplex PCR. TCRdb names Illumina HiSeq 2000 as the instrument used. The TCR beta CDR3 regions were amplified from RNA transcripts. The first round of RT-PCR for the TCR CDR3 was performed with the HTBI primer set and the Qiagen OneStep RT-PCR kit. In TCRdb, the public reads were trimmed at Q25 with fastp and aligned with MiXCR, with productive beta chains retained. Entries that share a CDR3 protein sequence are merged under the most common genes and DNA. This sample has approximately 720,000 distinct CDR3 sequences in its table, and approximately 19% of those were observed once. The top ten clonotypes cover over 15% of the sample. The sample consisted of blood. The receptors were sampled from a woman in her forties or fifties with Graves' hyperthyroidism that later progressed to Graves' ophthalmopathy.

This clonotype was seen more than once but under ten times. The rearrangement links TRBV14 to TRBJ1-2; the D is unclear. Germline V gene sequence: CDR1 SGHDN, CDR2 FVKESK. V gave up 0 bases and J gave up 4 bases, with 12 bases separating them. The CDR3 consists of 15 residues. The CDR3 sequence: CASSQDLRGGYGYTF. For the CDR3, the DNA is TGTGCCAGCAGCCAAGACCTCCGGGGAGGCTATGGCTACACCTTC.

In this sample, this clonotype turned up many times. This rearrangement joins TRBV11-1 to TRBJ2-3; possible D gene TRBD2, 6 bases. This CDR3 comprises 17 residues. CDR1 and CDR2 (germline): SGHAT, FQDESV (reference sequence). V was trimmed by 1 base and J by 0 bases, leaving 14 bases between them. The chain's CDR3 is CASSLGDGGASTDTQYF. As DNA, the CDR3 is TGTGCCAGCAGCTTAGGTGACGGGGGAGCGAGCACAGATACGCAGTATTTT.

On this clonotype itself: One end of the junction fails to match germline, which may point to a read error. The chain is built from TRBV19 and TRBJ2-5; no reliable D call. The CDR3 has 13 amino acids. Per germline, CDR1 LNHDA and CDR2 SQIVND (reference sequence). CDR3 sequence: CASSVDGQQTQYF. The CDR3 coding sequence is TGTGCCAGTAGTGTAGACGGTCAACAGACCCAGTACTTC.

In its sample, this clonotype was seen a few times. The chain uses TRBV20-1 and TRBJ2-7; 7 bases match TRBD1. The V segment lost 3 bases and the J segment 0 bases; nucleotides outside the gene matches: 5. Germline V gives CDR1 DFQATT, CDR2 SNEGSKA (reference sequence). This CDR3 region has 14 residues. In DNA, the CDR3 is TGCAGTGCTAGGACAGGGAGACGCTCCTACGAGCAGTACTTC. Protein product: CSARTGRRSYEQYF.

The chain combines TRBV6-2 or TRBV6-3 with TRBJ1-5; 11 nucleotides match TRBD1. The ends lost 0 bases at V and 4 bases at J; junction bases unmatched: 2. Germline lookup yields CDR1 MNHEY and CDR2 SVGEGT. The CDR3 is 16 amino acids. CDR3: CASSYSGTGGNQPQHF. As DNA, the CDR3 is TGTGCCAGCAGTTACTCCGGGACAGGGGGGAATCAGCCCCAGCATTTT.

The gene calls are TRBV6-1 and TRBJ1-4, with 8 bases aligning to TRBD1. V was pared by 5 bases and J by 3 bases, with 2 bases of the junction left unmatched. Germline V gene sequence: CDR1 MNHNS, CDR2 SASEGT. This CDR3 is built from 14 residues. The CDR3 sequence: CASSNRGANEKLFF. CDR3 nucleotides: TGTGCCAGCAGTAACAGGGGGGCTAATGAAAAACTGTTTTTT.

V gene TRBV5-1 combines with J gene TRBJ1-1; maybe TRBD1 (5 bases). V was cut by 6 bases and J by 2 bases, with 14 bases left in between. This CDR3 region has 14 residues. Germline V gene sequence: CDR1 SGHRS, CDR2 YFSETQ. CDR3 sequence (DNA): TGCGCCAGCAACCCCCAGGGACCCAACACTGAAGCTTTCTTT. Its protein is CASNPQGPNTEAFF.

This clonotype was counted ten times or more. V usage is TRBV12-3 or TRBV12-4 and J usage is TRBJ1-1, with 7 bases fitting TRBD1. The CDR3 has 14 amino acids. V shed 5 bases and J 5 bases; nucleotides not matched to a gene: 8. CDR3 nucleotide sequence: TGTGCCAGCAGTCCGGAGGGGGCAGGGACTGAAGCTTTCTTT. Its protein product is CASSPEGAGTEAFF.

This sequence joins TRBV12-3 or TRBV12-4 and TRBJ1-6; possibly TRBD1 for D (6 bases). This CDR3 contains 15 residues. Trimming stripped 4 bases from V and 8 bases from J, with 15 bases between. The CDR3 DNA sequence: TGTGCCAGCAGTTCGCAACAGGGCGGGTATTCACCCCTCCACTTT. It is translated as CASSSQQGGYSPLHF.

The chain has TRBV11-3 and TRBJ2-1, with 9 bases matching TRBD1. Germline V lookup: CDR1 SGHNT, CDR2 YENEEA. Trimming at V came to 5 bases and at J to 4 bases, leaving 6 bases not matched to a gene. The CDR3 is 15 amino acids. Written as DNA, the CDR3 is TGTGCCAGCAGCATGAGGACAGGGGAGTACAATGAGCAGTTCTTC. This encodes CASSMRTGEYNEQFF.

The sample holds many counts of this clonotype. The chain joins TRBV7-9 to TRBJ1-1; D uncertain. The ends were cut back, 3 bases at V and 1 base at J, with 9 bases in the middle. This CDR3 is built from 14 residues. In germline, CDR1 is SEHNR, CDR2 FQNEAQ (reference sequence). The CDR3 sequence is CASSLVRGNTEAFF. The CDR3 DNA sequence: TGTGCCAGCAGCTTGGTCCGTGGGAACACTGAAGCTTTCTTT.

The rearrangement uses TRBV9 and TRBJ2-2; 10 bases map to TRBD2. Looked up from germline, CDR1 is SGDLS and CDR2 is YYNGEE. The CDR3 extends over 18 amino acids. V was clipped by 3 bases and J by 4 bases; unmatched bases: 12. CDR3 loop: CASSANSPSGGVTGELFF. CDR3 nucleotides: TGTGCCAGCAGCGCCAACTCTCCAAGCGGGGGGGTCACCGGGGAGCTGTTTTTT.

At least ten counts were recorded for this clonotype. The V call is TRBV3-1, the J call TRBJ2-3; TRBD2 matches 7 bases. J gave up 10 bases and V 2 bases, and 6 bases lay outside the gene matches. CDR1 LGHDT and CDR2 YNNKEL come from the germline V gene (reference sequence). This CDR3 spans 13 amino acids. The chain's CDR3 is CASSQSGAVAQYF. CDR3 in DNA: TGTGCCAGCAGCCAAAGCGGGGCCGTAGCGCAGTATTTT.

This clonotype was seen ten or more times. The rearrangement uses TRBV30 and TRBJ1-1; D gene unclear. This CDR3 is 13 amino acids long. V dropped 2 bases and J dropped 4 bases, with 11 bases sitting between them. Germline loops: CDR1 GTSNPN, CDR2 SVGIG (reference sequence). The CDR3 is CAWSNRRFTEAFF. DNA for the CDR3: TGTGCCTGGAGTAACAGACGGTTCACTGAAGCTTTCTTT.

The chain has TRBV6-5 and TRBJ1-6, with a tentative D call TRBD1 (6 bases). V lost 2 bases and J 8 bases, leaving 13 bases between the germline ends. Germline loops: CDR1 MNHEY, CDR2 SVGAGI. The CDR3 runs 15 residues. CDR3 residues: CASSYGQRGDSPLHF. CDR3 sequence (DNA): TGTGCCAGCAGTTACGGGCAGAGGGGGGATTCACCCCTCCACTTT.

This clonotype was recorded many times. This chain uses TRBV7-2 with TRBJ1-2; 10 nucleotides agree with TRBD1. Per germline, CDR1 SGHTA and CDR2 FQGNSA. CDR3 length: 15 amino acids. Losses at the gene ends were 5 bases for V and 4 bases for J; bases not matched to a gene: 7. As DNA, the CDR3 is TGTGCCAGCAGCGTAACCGGGACAGGGGCCTATGGCTACACCTTC. Translated: CASSVTGTGAYGYTF.

The sample holds one count of this clonotype. This chain connects TRBV4-1 to TRBJ1-1; D unclear. Trimming stripped 1 base from V and 4 bases from J, with 7 bases between. Germline V CDR1 and CDR2: MGHRA, YSYEKL. The CDR3 has 13 residues. This CDR3 is CASSQVWTTEAFF. The CDR3 nucleotides read TGCGCCAGCAGCCAAGTGTGGACCACTGAAGCTTTCTTT.

On this clonotype: A junction boundary mismatches the germline segment, possibly from a read error. The chain combines TRBV10-3 with TRBJ1-1; D perhaps matches TRBD1 (6 bases). Germline lookup yields CDR1 ENHRY and CDR2 SYGVKD. The CDR3 consists of 14 residues. The DNA for the CDR3 is TGTGCCATCAGTGAGTCTGGGACACTCACTGAGGCTTTCTTT. It codes for CAISESGTLTEAFF.

At least ten counts were recorded for this clonotype. The chain employs TRBV11-2 and TRBJ1-2; 8 bases match TRBD1. Per the germline V gene, CDR1 is SGHAT and CDR2 is FQNNGV. The V gene end was trimmed by 5 bases and the J gene end by 0 bases; junction bases not matched to a gene: 11. CDR3 length: 17 amino acids. The CDR3 region is CASSRTGQVRANYGYTF. The CDR3 DNA is TGTGCCAGCAGCCGAACGGGACAGGTTAGAGCTAACTATGGCTACACCTTC.

The table lists this clonotype with many counts. V usage is TRBV12-3 or TRBV12-4 and J usage is TRBJ1-4, with a weak D call TRBD1 (6 bases). This CDR3 region has 16 residues. The V gene lost 2 bases and the J gene lost 8 bases, with 18 bases spanning the gap. DNA of the CDR3: TGTGCCAGCAGTTTATTGGGAGGGGGGGCTCGGGAAAAACTGTTTTTT. It specifies CASSLLGGGAREKLFF.

This clonotype was seen a few times. The chain employs TRBV20-1 and TRBJ2-5, with D unclear. From germline, CDR1 is DFQATT and CDR2 SNEGSKA (reference sequence). The germline V and J ends were trimmed by 6 bases and 2 bases, with 10 bases remaining between them. The CDR3 is made up of 12 amino acids. The CDR3 loop reads CSAPGDQETQYF. CDR3 in DNA: TGCAGTGCACCAGGTGATCAAGAGACCCAGTACTTC.

In its sample, this clonotype was seen many times. The chain links TRBV5-1 to TRBJ2-7; D may correspond to TRBD1 or TRBD2 (6 bases each). CDR1 is SGHRS and CDR2 is YFSETQ in the germline V gene. The CDR3 length is 14 residues. V gave up 4 bases and J gave up 3 bases, with 14 bases separating them. CDR3 sequence (DNA): TGCGCCAGCAGCGCCGGGGGCGGAAACTACGAGCAGTACTTC. This translates into CASSAGGGNYEQYF.

This clonotype was counted ten times or more. The chain combines TRBV5-1 with TRBJ2-1, with 11 bases lining up with TRBD2. CDR1 is SGHRS, CDR2 YFSETQ, per germline. The CDR3 contains 15 residues. After removal of 4 bases from V and 4 bases from J, the junction contained 4 bases not matched to a gene. CDR3 sequence reads: CASSTTSGDYNEQFF. The CDR3 DNA reads TGCGCCAGCAGCACGACTAGCGGGGATTACAATGAGCAGTTCTTC.

The chain recombines TRBV12-3 or TRBV12-4 with TRBJ2-1; D possibly corresponds to TRBD1 (7 bases). The ends were cut back, 5 bases at V and 10 bases at J, with 18 bases in the middle. The CDR3 covers 14 residues. CDR3 DNA sequence: TGTGCCAGCAGTACACAGGGGCGCGGGGTCGAGCAGTTCTTC. This codes for CASSTQGRGVEQFF.

At least ten counts were recorded for this clonotype. The chain combines TRBV11-2 with TRBJ2-7, with D perhaps matching TRBD1 (5 bases). This CDR3 is built from 14 residues. The germline V gene has CDR1 SGHAT and CDR2 FQNNGV. Trimming cost V 7 bases and J 7 bases, with 20 bases left between them. The chain's CDR3 is CASTPGPRGGEQYF. The CDR3 DNA reads TGTGCCAGCACCCCAGGGCCAAGGGGTGGGGAGCAGTACTTC.

Many counts were recorded for this clonotype. In nucleotides, the CDR3 is TGTGCCAGCAGCAAGACAGGGGGCTACGAGCAGTACTTC. Protein: CASSKTGGYEQYF. V and J are TRBV6-1 and TRBJ2-7; TRBD1 matches at 9 bases. CDR1 and CDR2 from the germline V gene are MNHNS and SASEGT. This CDR3 region has 13 residues. V lost 6 bases, J lost 3 bases, and 3 bases stayed unmatched.

The chain combines TRBV7-8 with TRBJ2-2; D might be TRBD1 or TRBD2, each matching 5 bases. V shed 4 bases and J shed 0 bases, with 9 bases lying between them. Germline CDR1 and CDR2: SGHVS and FQNEAQ. CDR3 length: 15 amino acids. Here the CDR3 reads CASSWDPSNTGELFF. As DNA, the CDR3 is TGTGCCAGCAGCTGGGACCCCTCGAACACCGGGGAGCTGTTTTTT.

This clonotype was observed a handful of times. J is TRBJ1-3 and V is TRBV7-6; D ambiguous. CDR3 size: 13 residues. In germline, CDR1 is SGHVS, CDR2 FNYEAQ. The V end was cut by 1 base, the J end by 4 bases, with 5 bases between. CDR3 sequence (DNA): TGTGCCAGCAGCTTAGAGGCAGGAAACACCATATATTTT. Its protein is CASSLEAGNTIYF.

The genes are TRBV20-1 and TRBJ1-1; the D gene is possibly TRBD1 (6 bases). Trimming removed 5 bases at V and 2 bases at J, with 18 bases between. The CDR3 is 15 amino acids. Germline V gives CDR1 DFQATT, CDR2 SNEGSKA (reference sequence). CDR3 nucleotides: TGCAGTGCTTACTGGGGCGGGACACCCAACACTGAAGCTTTCTTT. Residues: CSAYWGGTPNTEAFF.